Presented here are 29 T cell receptor beta chains from one specimen sequenced in a study of blood T cell repertoires in COVID-19. Data came from immunoSEQ multiplex PCR; TCRdb stores just in-frame clones and leaves some out. Of approximately 140,000 clones listed, roughly 84% are singletons. The source material was PBMCs or T cells enriched from blood (not recorded which). The receptors shown here come from a man in his forties with acute COVID-19.

This chain joins TRBV27 and TRBJ1-1; D unresolved. Germline V gives CDR1 MNHEY, CDR2 SMNVEV (reference sequence). CDR3 length: 15 residues. Between the trimmed V and J ends, which lost 7 bases and 5 bases, there was a span of 20 bases. In nucleotides, the CDR3 is TGTGCCAGCACCTCTATGACAAGCCAAGAAACTGAAGCTTTCTTT. Translating gives CASTSMTSQETEAFF.

CDR3 in DNA: TGTGCCAGCAGCTTAGCGGGGACAGGAGATTACCAAGAGACCCAGTACTTC. Translating it yields CASSLAGTGDYQETQYF. The chain uses TRBV7-8 and TRBJ2-5; 8 bases match TRBD1. Germline V gene lookup returns CDR1 SGHVS and CDR2 FQNEAQ. The V and J ends lost 0 bases and 0 bases, in that order; junction bases with no gene match: 6. This CDR3 is 17 amino acids long.

This clone was picked up one time. The chain recombines TRBV28 with TRBJ1-1; D is undetermined. Germline CDR1 and CDR2: MDHEN and SYDVKM. The V end lost 2 bases, the J end lost 12 bases, and 10 bases lay between the germline ends. CDR3 length equals 11 residues. The CDR3 sequence is CASSLVTRTFF. The CDR3 DNA follows: TGTGCCAGCAGTTTAGTCACGAGAACTTTCTTT.

There are a few counts of this clone. The CDR3 sequence: CASRGRGGAGSPLHF. In nucleotides, the CDR3 is TGTGCCAGCAGGGGGAGGGGGGGCGCCGGATCACCCCTCCACTTT. The J gene is TRBJ1-6, the V gene TRBV2; maybe TRBD1 (6 bases). The V gene lost 6 bases and the J gene lost 10 bases, with 19 bases spanning the gap. From germline, CDR1 is SNHLY and CDR2 FYNNEI. There are 15 residues in the CDR3. The full variable domain, its missing parts supplied by reference TRBV2 and TRBJ1-6, is EPEVTQTPSHQVTQMGQEVILRCVPISNHLYFYWYRQILGQKVEFLVSFYNNEISEKSEIFDDQFSVERPDGSNFTLKIRSTKLEDSAMYFCASRGRGGAGSPLHFGNGTRLTVT.

The rearrangement links TRBV4-2 to TRBJ2-2; TRBD1 agrees at 7 bases. This CDR3 spans 18 amino acids. Trimming removed 0 bases from V and 7 bases from J; junction bases left unmatched: 14. CDR1 is LGHNA, CDR2 YNFKEQ, per germline. In DNA form, the CDR3 reads TGTGCCAGCAGCCAAGATGGGCTCGGGACAGAAGGGATCGGGGAGCTGTTTTTT. Its translation: CASSQDGLGTEGIGELFF.

V is TRBV5-1 and J is TRBJ2-5, with 8 bases fitting TRBD2. The CDR3 is 14 residues long. The V gene end was trimmed by 4 bases and the J gene end by 5 bases; junction bases not matched to a gene: 7. CDR1 is SGHRS and CDR2 is YFSETQ in the germline V gene. In DNA form, the CDR3 reads TGCGCCAGCAGCCCTAGGACTAGCTTGGAGACCCAGTACTTC. It specifies CASSPRTSLETQYF.

V gene TRBV6-5 combines with J gene TRBJ1-3; 7 nucleotides match TRBD1. The germline V gene has CDR1 MNHEY and CDR2 SVGAGI. The CDR3 contains 15 residues. The junction had 9 bases not matched to a gene; V was cut back by 6 bases and J by 4 bases. CDR3 region: CASRTQTGDGNTIYF. DNA for the CDR3: TGTGCCAGCAGAACCCAAACAGGGGACGGAAACACCATATATTTT.

The rearrangement links TRBV2 to TRBJ1-1; D possibly corresponds to TRBD1 (6 bases). The CDR3 covers 12 residues. Germline V gene lookup returns CDR1 SNHLY and CDR2 FYNNEI. V was pared by 0 bases and J by 10 bases, with 9 bases between. As DNA, the CDR3 is TGTGCCAGCAGTGAAGCGCGAGGGGGAGCTTTCTTT. This encodes CASSEARGGAFF.

This clone appeared a single time. V and J are TRBV6-1 and TRBJ2-7; D is unclear. V lost 2 bases, J lost 0 bases, and 8 bases lay in between. This CDR3 comprises 14 residues. Germline assignment: CDR1 MNHNS and CDR2 SASEGT. CDR3 protein: CASSEQLPSYEQYF. Here the CDR3 DNA reads TGTGCCAGCAGTGAACAGTTGCCCTCCTACGAGCAGTACTTC.

V usage is TRBV5-1 and J usage is TRBJ2-2; no clear D gene. CDR1 and CDR2 from the germline V gene are SGHRS and YFSETQ. CDR3 length equals 15 residues. V was pared by 4 bases and J by 4 bases, with 14 bases between. CDR3 bases: TGCGCCAGCAGCCTGGGCGGATCGGGCACCGGGGAGCTGTTTTTT. It encodes CASSLGGSGTGELFF.

The V gene is TRBV29-1, the J gene TRBJ2-7, with TRBD2 as a possible D gene (5 bases). The length of the CDR3 is 14 residues. CDR1 is SQVTM and CDR2 is ANQGSEA in the germline V gene. The V and J ends lost 5 bases and 4 bases respectively, with 18 bases between them. CDR3 region: CSVLSDSLGYEQYF. CDR3 coding DNA: TGCAGCGTTTTGTCGGACTCCCTGGGTTACGAGCAGTACTTC.

The V and J genes are TRBV6-2 or TRBV6-3 and TRBJ1-1; no reliable D call. Germline assignment: CDR1 MNHEY and CDR2 SVGEGT. Trimming removed 2 bases from V and 0 bases from J, with 10 bases in between. The CDR3 extends over 15 amino acids. The CDR3 reads CASSYRHPMNTEAFF. CDR3 bases: TGTGCCAGCAGTTACAGACACCCCATGAACACTGAAGCTTTCTTT.

The chain couples TRBV19 to TRBJ1-5; D unclear. The CDR3 sequence is 15 residues long. The germline gives CDR1 LNHDA, CDR2 SQIVND (reference sequence). Trimming left V 3 bases short and J 2 bases short, with 11 bases between. Written as DNA, the CDR3 is TGTGCCAGTAGTATCCGGGGAGAAGGCAATCAGCCCCAGCATTTT. It encodes CASSIRGEGNQPQHF.

This chain connects TRBV5-4 to TRBJ1-1, with D uncertain. The V and J ends lost 4 bases and 1 base respectively, with 14 bases between them. CDR3 length: 15 residues. The germline gives CDR1 SGHNT, CDR2 YYREEE (reference sequence). CDR3 nucleotide sequence: TGTGCCAGCAGCGTATCAAGGGAGAGGAACACTGAAGCTTTCTTT. This sequence encodes CASSVSRERNTEAFF.

The chain carries TRBV2 and TRBJ1-5; tentative D call: TRBD1 (6 bases). Between the trimmed V and J ends, which lost 9 bases and 3 bases, there was a span of 12 bases. This CDR3 spans 13 amino acids. The germline gives CDR1 SNHLY, CDR2 FYNNEI. The CDR3 sequence is CASSRDNNQPQHF. The CDR3 nucleotides read TGTGCCAGTAGCCGGGACAACAATCAGCCCCAGCATTTT. The complete variable domain, with remaining parts taken from reference TRBV2 and TRBJ1-5, reads EPEVTQTPSHQVTQMGQEVILRCVPISNHLYFYWYRQILGQKVEFLVSFYNNEISEKSEIFDDQFSVERPDGSNFTLKIRSTKLEDSAMYFCASSRDNNQPQHFGDGTRLSIL.

This chain uses TRBV5-1 with TRBJ2-3, with 10 bases aligning to TRBD2. The J segment lost 6 bases and the V segment lost 7 bases, leaving 11 bases of the junction unmatched. This CDR3 is 15 amino acids long. Germline CDR1 SGHRS, CDR2 YFSETQ. DNA for the CDR3: TGCGCCAGCTGCCCGACTAGCGGGTGGGGGGATACGCAGTATTTT. This translates into CASCPTSGWGDTQYF.

The rearrangement uses TRBV14 and TRBJ2-6; the D is unclear. CDR1 and CDR2 (germline): SGHDN, FVKESK. This CDR3 region has 16 residues. Deletions cut 3 bases from V and 1 base from J, with 10 bases between. CDR3 sequence reads: CASSHITGSGANVLTF. The CDR3 nucleotides are TGTGCCAGCAGCCATATTACGGGTTCTGGGGCCAACGTCCTGACTTTC.

This rearrangement joins TRBV4-3 to TRBJ2-2; a possible D gene is TRBD2 (6 bases). Trimming removed 3 bases from V and 3 bases from J, with 8 bases in between. The CDR3 is 14 residues long. The germline CDR1 and CDR2 sequences are LGHNA and YSLEER. This chain's CDR3 is CASSQGLYTGELFF. The CDR3 nucleotides read TGCGCCAGCAGCCAGGGACTCTACACCGGGGAGCTGTTTTTT.

The J gene is TRBJ2-1, the V gene TRBV11-3; 7 bases fit TRBD2. J lost 7 bases, V lost 5 bases, and 5 bases had no gene match. The germline V gene has CDR1 SGHNT and CDR2 YENEEA. CDR3 length equals 13 residues. This chain's CDR3 is CASSHWGGNEQFF. The DNA for the CDR3 is TGTGCCAGCAGCCATTGGGGGGGGAATGAGCAGTTCTTC.

The CDR3 loop is CASSRAAGDRAFSGELFF. Written as DNA, the CDR3 is TGTGCCAGCAGCCGGGCGGCAGGAGACAGGGCTTTCAGCGGGGAGCTGTTTTTT. The chain joins TRBV3-1 (or the pseudogene TRBV3-2) to TRBJ2-2; 7 bases line up with TRBD1. This CDR3 has 18 amino acids. The V gene end was trimmed by 4 bases and the J gene end by 7 bases; junction bases not matched to a gene: 18. Germline loops: CDR1 LGHDT, CDR2 YNNKEL (reference sequence).

This clone was detected a few times. The rearrangement links TRBV19 to TRBJ1-1; 10 nucleotides align to TRBD1. This CDR3 region has 15 residues. Looked up from germline, CDR1 is LNHDA and CDR2 is SQIVND (reference sequence). V shed 6 bases and J 9 bases; nucleotides not matched to a gene: 13. In DNA form, the CDR3 reads TGTGCCAGTAGACTACTGGCGGGACAGGGGTTGAAAGCTTTCTTT. It codes for CASRLLAGQGLKAFF. The whole variable domain, remainder taken from reference TRBV19 and TRBJ1-1, is DGGITQSPKYLFRKEGQNVTLSCEQNLNHDAMYWYRQDPGQGLRLIYYSQIVNDFQKGDIAEGYSVSREKKESFPLTVTSAQKNPTAFYLCASRLLAGQGLKAFFGQGTRLTVV.

This clone was seen once. The chain carries TRBV18 and TRBJ2-3; TRBD2 might be the D (6 bases). The CDR3 runs 16 residues. The germline V gene has CDR1 KGHSH and CDR2 LQKENI. V gave up 3 bases and J gave up 0 bases, with 13 bases separating them. The CDR3: CASSPPLGLSTDTQYF. In nucleotides, the CDR3 is TGTGCCAGCTCACCTCCGTTGGGACTGAGCACAGATACGCAGTATTTT.

The V call is TRBV18, the J call TRBJ1-4; a weak D match, TRBD1 (5 bases). Germline CDR1 KGHSH, CDR2 LQKENI. The CDR3 has 13 amino acids. V was cut by 3 bases and J by 7 bases, with 9 bases left in between. The CDR3 DNA is TGTGCCAGCTCACCTCAGGGCGGTGAAAAACTGTTTTTT. Encoded protein: CASSPQGGEKLFF.

This clone appeared a single time. The genes are TRBV12-3 or TRBV12-4 and TRBJ1-1; perhaps TRBD1 as D (5 bases). The CDR3 spans 13 residues. V was shortened by 2 bases and J by 6 bases, with 10 bases between the two germline ends. Written as DNA, the CDR3 is TGTGCCAGCAGTTTAAGCCAGGGCTCTGAAGCTTTCTTT. Residues: CASSLSQGSEAFF.

The chain is built from TRBV30 and TRBJ2-1; 12 nucleotides line up with TRBD1. CDR3 size: 15 residues. V lost 4 bases to trimming and J lost 8 bases; unmatched junction nucleotides: 9. The V gene's germline CDR1 is GTSNPN and CDR2 SVGIG (reference sequence). In DNA form, the CDR3 reads TGTGCCTGGATCACAGGGACAGGGGGCTTCGATGAGCAGTTCTTC. Translated, it gives CAWITGTGGFDEQFF.

The rearrangement links TRBV10-3 to TRBJ1-4; TRBD1 matches at 8 bases. This CDR3 spans 13 amino acids. Germline V gene lookup returns CDR1 ENHRY and CDR2 SYGVKD. The junction had 0 bases not matched to a gene; V was cut back by 2 bases and J by 7 bases. DNA of the CDR3: TGTGCCATCAGTGAGGACAGGGGTGAAAAACTGTTTTTT. Amino acid sequence: CAISEDRGEKLFF.

This chain uses TRBV27 with TRBJ2-7; 9 positions agree with TRBD1. V was clipped by 2 bases and J by 4 bases; unmatched bases: 6. The CDR3 extends over 15 amino acids. Looked up from germline, CDR1 is MNHEY and CDR2 is SMNVEV (reference sequence). CDR3 DNA: TGTGCCAGCAGTTTAGGGACAGGGACCTATTACGAGCAGTACTTC. This sequence encodes CASSLGTGTYYEQYF.

CDR3 loop: CAWTKTTGPYEQYF. Written as DNA, the CDR3 is TGTGCCTGGACAAAAACTACAGGGCCCTACGAGCAGTACTTC. The chain is built from TRBV30 and TRBJ2-7; possible D gene TRBD1, 6 bases. Germline V lookup: CDR1 GTSNPN, CDR2 SVGIG (reference sequence). The CDR3 spans 14 residues. V gave up 4 bases and J gave up 2 bases, with 15 bases separating them. The variable domain in full, with the rest retrieved from reference TRBV30 and TRBJ2-7, is SQTIHQWPATLVQPVGSPLSLECTVEGTSNPNLYWYRQAAGRGLQLLFYSVGIGQISSEVPQNLSASRPQDRQFILSSKKLLLSDSGFYLCAWTKTTGPYEQYFGPGTRLTVT.

This clone was found once. The chain is built from TRBV7-9 and TRBJ1-1; D uncertain. CDR3 length: 11 amino acids. The V end was cut by 0 bases, the J end by 8 bases, with 4 bases between. CDR1 and CDR2 (germline): SEHNR, FQNEAQ (reference sequence). The CDR3 region is CASSLAPEAFF. DNA of the CDR3: TGTGCCAGCAGCTTAGCTCCAGAAGCTTTCTTT.